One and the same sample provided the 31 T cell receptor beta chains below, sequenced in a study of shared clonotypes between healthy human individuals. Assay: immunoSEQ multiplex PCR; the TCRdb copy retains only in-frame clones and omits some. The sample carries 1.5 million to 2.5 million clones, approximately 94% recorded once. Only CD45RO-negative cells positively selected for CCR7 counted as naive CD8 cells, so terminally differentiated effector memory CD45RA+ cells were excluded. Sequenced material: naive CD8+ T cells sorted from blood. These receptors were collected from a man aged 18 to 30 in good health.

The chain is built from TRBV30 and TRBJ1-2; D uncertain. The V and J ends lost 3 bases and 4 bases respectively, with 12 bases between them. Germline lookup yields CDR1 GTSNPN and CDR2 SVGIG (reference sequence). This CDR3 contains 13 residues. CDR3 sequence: CAWRGPEVYGYTF. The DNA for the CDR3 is TGTGCCTGGAGAGGGCCCGAAGTCTATGGCTACACCTTC.

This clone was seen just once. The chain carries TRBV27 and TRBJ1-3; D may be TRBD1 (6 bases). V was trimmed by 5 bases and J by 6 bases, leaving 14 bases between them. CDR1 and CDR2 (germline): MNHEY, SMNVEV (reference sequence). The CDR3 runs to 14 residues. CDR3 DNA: TGTGCCAGCAGTCACAACAGGGATGCAAACACCATATATTTT. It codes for CASSHNRDANTIYF.

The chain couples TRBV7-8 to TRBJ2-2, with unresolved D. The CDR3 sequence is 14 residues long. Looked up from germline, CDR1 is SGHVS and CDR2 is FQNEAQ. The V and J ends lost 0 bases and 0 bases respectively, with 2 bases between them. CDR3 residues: CASSLAANTGELFF. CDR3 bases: TGTGCCAGCAGCTTAGCTGCGAACACCGGGGAGCTGTTTTTT.

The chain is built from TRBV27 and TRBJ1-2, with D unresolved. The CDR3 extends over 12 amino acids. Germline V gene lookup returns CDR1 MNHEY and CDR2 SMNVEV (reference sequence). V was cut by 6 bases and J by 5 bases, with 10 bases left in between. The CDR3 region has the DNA TGTGCCAGCAGAGAGGGTTTGTATGGCTACACCTTC. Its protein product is CASREGLYGYTF.

CDR3 protein: CASSRTLGQSTNEKLFF. The DNA for the CDR3 is TGTGCCAGCAGCAGAACTTTGGGACAGTCAACTAATGAAAAACTGTTTTTT. The J gene is TRBJ1-4, the V gene TRBV9; 7 bases agree with TRBD1. The germline CDR1 and CDR2 sequences are SGDLS and YYNGEE. The CDR3 sequence is 17 residues long. V lost 4 bases and J lost 0; bases outside the gene matches: 9.

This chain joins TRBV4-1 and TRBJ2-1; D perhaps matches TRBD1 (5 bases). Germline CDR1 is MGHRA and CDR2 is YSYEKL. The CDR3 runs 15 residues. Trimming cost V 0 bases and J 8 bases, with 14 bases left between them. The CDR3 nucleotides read TGCGCCAGCAGCCAAGAGGGCCAGGGAATCCATGAGCAGTTCTTC. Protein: CASSQEGQGIHEQFF.

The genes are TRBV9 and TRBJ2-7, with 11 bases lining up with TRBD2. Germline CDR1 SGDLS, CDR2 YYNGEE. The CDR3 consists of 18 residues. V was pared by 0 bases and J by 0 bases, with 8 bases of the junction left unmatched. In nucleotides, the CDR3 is TGTGCCAGCAGCGTAGGAACTAGCGGGAGCCCTAGCTCCTACGAGCAGTACTTC. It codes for CASSVGTSGSPSSYEQYF. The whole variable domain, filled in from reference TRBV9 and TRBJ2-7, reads DSGVTQTPKHLITATGQRVTLRCSPRSGDLSVYWYQQSLDQGLQFLIQYYNGEERAKGNILERFSAQQFPDLHSELNLSSLELGDSALYFCASSVGTSGSPSSYEQYFGPGTRLTVT.

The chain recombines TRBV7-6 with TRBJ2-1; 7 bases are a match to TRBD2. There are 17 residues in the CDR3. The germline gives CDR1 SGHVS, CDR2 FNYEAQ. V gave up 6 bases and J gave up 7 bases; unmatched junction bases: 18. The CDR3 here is CASSPLAYGGSGNEQFF. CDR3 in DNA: TGTGCCAGCAGTCCCTTAGCCTACGGGGGGAGCGGGAATGAGCAGTTCTTC.

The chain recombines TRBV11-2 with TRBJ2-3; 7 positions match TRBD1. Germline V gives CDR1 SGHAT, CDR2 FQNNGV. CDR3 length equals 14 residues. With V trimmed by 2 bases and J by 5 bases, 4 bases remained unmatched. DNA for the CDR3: TGTGCCAGCAGCTTAAGGGGGCCGGGAGATACGCAGTATTTT. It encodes CASSLRGPGDTQYF. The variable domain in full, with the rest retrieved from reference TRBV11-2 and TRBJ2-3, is EAGVAQSPRYKIIEKRQSVAFWCNPISGHATLYWYQQILGQGPKLLIQFQNNGVVDDSQLPKDRFSAERLKGVDSTLKIQPAKLEDSAVYLCASSLRGPGDTQYFGPGTRLTVL.

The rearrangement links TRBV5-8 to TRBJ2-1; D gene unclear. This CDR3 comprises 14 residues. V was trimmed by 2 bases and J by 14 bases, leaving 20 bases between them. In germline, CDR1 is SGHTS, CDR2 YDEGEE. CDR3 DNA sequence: TGTGCCAGCAGCTTAAGGGATGTTGCTGCCGTCGAGTTCTTC. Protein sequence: CASSLRDVAAVEFF.

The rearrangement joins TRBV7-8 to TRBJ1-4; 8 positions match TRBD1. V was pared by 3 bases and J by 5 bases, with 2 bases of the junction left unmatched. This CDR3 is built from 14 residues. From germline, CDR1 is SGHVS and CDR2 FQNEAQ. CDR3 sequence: CASSFGTGNEKLFF. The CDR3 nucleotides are TGTGCCAGCAGCTTCGGGACAGGCAATGAAAAACTGTTTTTT. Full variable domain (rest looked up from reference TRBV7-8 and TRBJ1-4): GAGVSQSPRYKVAKRGQDVALRCDPISGHVSLFWYQQALGQGPEFLTYFQNEAQLDKSGLPSDRFFAERPEGSVSTLKIQRTQQEDSAVYLCASSFGTGNEKLFFGSGTQLSVL.

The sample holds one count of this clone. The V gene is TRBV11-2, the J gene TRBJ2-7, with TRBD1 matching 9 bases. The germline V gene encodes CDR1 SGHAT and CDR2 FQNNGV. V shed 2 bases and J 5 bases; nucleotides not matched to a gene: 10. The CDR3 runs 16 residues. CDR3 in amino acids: CASSLSPGTGNDEQYF. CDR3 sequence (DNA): TGTGCCAGCAGCTTATCACCCGGGACAGGGAACGACGAGCAGTACTTC.

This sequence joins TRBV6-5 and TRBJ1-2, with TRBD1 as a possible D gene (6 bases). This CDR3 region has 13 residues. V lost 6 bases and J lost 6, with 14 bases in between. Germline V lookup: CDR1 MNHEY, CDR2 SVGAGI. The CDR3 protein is CASSHLGGNGYTF. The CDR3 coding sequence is TGTGCCAGCAGCCACCTAGGGGGAAATGGCTACACCTTC.

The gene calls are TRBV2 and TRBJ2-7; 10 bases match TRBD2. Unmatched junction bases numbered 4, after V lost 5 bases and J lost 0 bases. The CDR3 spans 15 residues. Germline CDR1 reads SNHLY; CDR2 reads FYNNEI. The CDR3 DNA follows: TGTGCCAGCAGTCCTAGCGGGAGCTCCTCCTACGAGCAGTACTTC. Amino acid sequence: CASSPSGSSSYEQYF.

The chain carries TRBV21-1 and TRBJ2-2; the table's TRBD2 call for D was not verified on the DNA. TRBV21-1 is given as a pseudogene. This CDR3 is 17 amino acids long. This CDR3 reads CASSKVKRAANTGELFF. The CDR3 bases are TGTGCCAGCAGCAAAGTGAAGCGAGCAGCGAACACCGGGGAGCTGTTTTTT.

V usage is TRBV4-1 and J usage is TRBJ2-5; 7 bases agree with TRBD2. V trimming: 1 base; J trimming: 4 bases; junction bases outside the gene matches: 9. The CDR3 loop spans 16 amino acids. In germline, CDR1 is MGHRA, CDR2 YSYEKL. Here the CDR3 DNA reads TGCGCCAGCAGCCAAGCAGGATCGGGGGGACGAGAGACCCAGTACTTC. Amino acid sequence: CASSQAGSGGRETQYF.

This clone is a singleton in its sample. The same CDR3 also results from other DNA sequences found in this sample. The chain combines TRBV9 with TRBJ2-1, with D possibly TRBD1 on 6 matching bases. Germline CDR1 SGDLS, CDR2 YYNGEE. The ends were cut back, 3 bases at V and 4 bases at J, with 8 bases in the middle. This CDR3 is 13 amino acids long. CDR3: CASSGTVYNEQFF. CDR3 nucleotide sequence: TGTGCCAGCAGCGGGACAGTTTACAATGAGCAGTTCTTC.

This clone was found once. As DNA, the CDR3 is TGTGCCAGCAGCCTACCGGCAGAAATGTACAATGAGCAGTTCTTC. Amino acid sequence: CASSLPAEMYNEQFF. V gene TRBV28 combines with J gene TRBJ2-1; D is unresolved. Looked up from germline, CDR1 is MDHEN and CDR2 is SYDVKM. CDR3 length: 15 amino acids. V was clipped by 6 bases and J by 4 bases, with 16 bases between them.

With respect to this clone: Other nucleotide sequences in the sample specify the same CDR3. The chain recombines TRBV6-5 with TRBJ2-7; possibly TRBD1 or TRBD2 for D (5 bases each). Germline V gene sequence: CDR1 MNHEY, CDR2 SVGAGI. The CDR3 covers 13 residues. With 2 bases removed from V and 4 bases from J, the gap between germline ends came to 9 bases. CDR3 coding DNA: TGTGCCAGCAGTTACCCCGGGGCTTACGAGCAGTACTTC. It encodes CASSYPGAYEQYF.

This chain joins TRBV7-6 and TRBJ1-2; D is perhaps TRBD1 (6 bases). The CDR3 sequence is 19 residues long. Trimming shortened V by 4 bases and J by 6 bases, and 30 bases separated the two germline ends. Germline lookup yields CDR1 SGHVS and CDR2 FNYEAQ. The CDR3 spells CASSSTPPADSSVGDGYTF. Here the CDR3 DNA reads TGTGCCAGCAGCTCCACACCACCGGCGGACAGTAGCGTAGGGGATGGCTACACCTTC.

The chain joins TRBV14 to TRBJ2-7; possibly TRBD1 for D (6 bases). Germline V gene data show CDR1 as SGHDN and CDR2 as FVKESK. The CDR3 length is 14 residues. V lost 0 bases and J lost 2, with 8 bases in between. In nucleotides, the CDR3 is TGTGCCAGCAGCCAAGATTGGGACACCTACGAGCAGTACTTC. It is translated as CASSQDWDTYEQYF.

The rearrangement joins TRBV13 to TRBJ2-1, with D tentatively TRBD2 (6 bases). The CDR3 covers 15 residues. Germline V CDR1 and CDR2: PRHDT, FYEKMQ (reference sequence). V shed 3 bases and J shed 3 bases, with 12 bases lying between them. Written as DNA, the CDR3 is TGTGCCAGCAGCTTTACATCGGGACTCTACAATGAGCAGTTCTTC. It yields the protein CASSFTSGLYNEQFF.

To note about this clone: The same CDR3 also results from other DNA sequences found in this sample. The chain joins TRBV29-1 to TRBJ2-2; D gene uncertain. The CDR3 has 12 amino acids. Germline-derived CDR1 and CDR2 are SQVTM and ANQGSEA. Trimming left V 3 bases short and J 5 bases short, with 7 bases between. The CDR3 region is CSVEDDTGELFF. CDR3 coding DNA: TGCAGCGTTGAGGATGATACCGGGGAGCTGTTTTTT.

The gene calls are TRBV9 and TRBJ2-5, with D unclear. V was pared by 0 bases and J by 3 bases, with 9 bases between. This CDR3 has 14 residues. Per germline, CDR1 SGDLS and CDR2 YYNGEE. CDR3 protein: CASSVDGPEETQYF. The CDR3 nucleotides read TGTGCCAGCAGCGTAGACGGACCCGAAGAGACCCAGTACTTC.

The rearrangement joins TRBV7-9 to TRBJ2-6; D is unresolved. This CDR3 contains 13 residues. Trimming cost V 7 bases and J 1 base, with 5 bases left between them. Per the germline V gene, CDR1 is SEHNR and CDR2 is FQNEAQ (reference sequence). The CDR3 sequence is CASTPSGANVLTF. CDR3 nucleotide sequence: TGTGCCAGCACCCCATCTGGGGCCAACGTCCTGACTTTC.

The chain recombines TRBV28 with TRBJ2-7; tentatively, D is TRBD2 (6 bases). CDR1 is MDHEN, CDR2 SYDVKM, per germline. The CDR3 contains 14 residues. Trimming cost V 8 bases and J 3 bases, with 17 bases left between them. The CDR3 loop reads CASSRGGDSYEQYF. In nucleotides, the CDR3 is TGTGCCAGCTCCCGGGGAGGTGACAGCTACGAGCAGTACTTC.

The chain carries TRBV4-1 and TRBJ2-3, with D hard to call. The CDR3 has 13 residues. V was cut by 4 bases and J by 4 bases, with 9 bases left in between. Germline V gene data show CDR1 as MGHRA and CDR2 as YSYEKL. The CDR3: CASSPRLADTQYF. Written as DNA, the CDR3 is TGCGCCAGCAGCCCGCGTCTAGCAGATACGCAGTATTTT.

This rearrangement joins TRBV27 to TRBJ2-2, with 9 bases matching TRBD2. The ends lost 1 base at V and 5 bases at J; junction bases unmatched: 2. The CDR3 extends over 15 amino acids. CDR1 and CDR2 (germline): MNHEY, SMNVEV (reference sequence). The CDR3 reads CASSLFAGGTGELFF. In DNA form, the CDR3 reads TGTGCCAGCAGTTTATTTGCGGGAGGGACCGGGGAGCTGTTTTTT.

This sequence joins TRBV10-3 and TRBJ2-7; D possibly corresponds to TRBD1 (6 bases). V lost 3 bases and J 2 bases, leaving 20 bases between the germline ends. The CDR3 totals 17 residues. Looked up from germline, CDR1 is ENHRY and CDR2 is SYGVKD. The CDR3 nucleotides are TGTGCCATCAGTGATTCGAGCCGCGTACAGGGAACCTACGAGCAGTACTTC. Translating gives CAISDSSRVQGTYEQYF.

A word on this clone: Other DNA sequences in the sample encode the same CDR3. The CDR3: CASSSGARETQYF. The CDR3 nucleotides are TGTGCCAGCAGCTCCGGGGCTAGGGAGACCCAGTACTTC. The chain employs TRBV7-9 and TRBJ2-5; either TRBD1 or TRBD2 may fit D (5 bases each). V was cut by 4 bases and J by 5 bases, with 11 bases left in between. The germline V gene encodes CDR1 SEHNR and CDR2 FQNEAQ (reference sequence). The CDR3 covers 13 residues.

CDR3 amino acids: CASRQVENTEAFF. CDR3 DNA: TGTGCCAGCAGACAAGTGGAGAACACTGAAGCTTTCTTT. The V call is TRBV6-5, the J call TRBJ1-1; D not certain. The CDR3 has 13 amino acids. V was shortened by 6 bases and J by 1 base, with 9 bases between the two germline ends. Germline loops: CDR1 MNHEY, CDR2 SVGAGI.